The next 26 T cell receptor beta chains were all read from a single sample in a study of T cells in Graves' hyperthyroidism and ophthalmopathy (dated by TCRdb to about 2019). Preparation of the library involved multiplex PCR. Sequenced on an Illumina HiSeq 2000. The TCR beta CDR3 regions were amplified from RNA transcripts. The TCR CDR3 was subjected to a first round of RT-PCR using the HTBI primer set and the Qiagen OneStep RT-PCR kit. TCRdb itself trimmed the public reads at Q25 with fastp, ran MiXCR and retained productive beta chains. Entries are consolidated by CDR3 protein sequence, retaining the most common genes and DNA. The sample records hundreds of thousands of distinct CDR3 sequences, 13% to 15% of which are singletons. 9.5% to 13% of the sample belongs to the ten largest clones. Sample: blood. Receptors originate from a woman under 30 with Graves' hyperthyroidism.

This clonotype has a single count. The V call is TRBV12-3 or TRBV12-4, the J call TRBJ2-6, with D perhaps TRBD1 (5 bases). There are 16 residues in the CDR3. The germline V and J ends were trimmed by 3 bases and 1 base, with 10 bases remaining between them. As DNA, the CDR3 is TGTGCCAGCAGTTTTGGGGCTTCATCTGGGGCCAACGTCCTGACTTTC. It yields the protein CASSFGASSGANVLTF.

This clonotype has only a few counts. The chain couples TRBV7-2 to TRBJ2-5; either TRBD1 or TRBD2 may fit D (6 bases each). Germline CDR1 SGHTA, CDR2 FQGNSA. The CDR3 runs 18 residues. Trimming left V 4 bases short and J 4 bases short, with 25 bases between. The CDR3 region is CASSSPEHRRGIGETQYF. The CDR3 nucleotides are TGTGCCAGCAGCTCCCCAGAACATAGGAGGGGGATTGGAGAGACCCAGTACTTC.

In its sample, this clonotype was seen a few times. The chain has TRBV2 and TRBJ1-5; a possible D gene is TRBD1 (5 bases). The CDR3 is made up of 13 amino acids. Trimming took 3 bases from V and 7 from J, leaving 10 bases between them. Germline CDR1 reads SNHLY; CDR2 reads FYNNEI. CDR3 sequence (DNA): TGTGCCAGCAGTGAGTCAGGGATCCAGCCCCAGCATTTT. The encoded protein is CASSESGIQPQHF.

This clonotype was seen a few times. CDR3 sequence reads: CASSRGLAGGRETQYF. The CDR3 DNA is TGTGCCAGCAGCCGGGGACTAGCGGGAGGTCGAGAGACCCAGTACTTC. The genes are TRBV11-2 and TRBJ2-5; the match to TRBD2 covers 15 bases. With 5 bases clipped from V and 4 bases from J, the junction kept 5 bases outside the gene matches. The CDR3 sequence is 16 residues long. Germline CDR1 is SGHAT and CDR2 is FQNNGV.

Turning to this clonotype: An end of the junction does not agree with germline; a read error may underlie this. V usage is TRBV30 and J usage is TRBJ1-3; TRBD1 matches at 8 bases. The germline CDR1 and CDR2 sequences are GTSNPN and SVGIG (reference sequence). The CDR3 runs to 16 residues. The CDR3 DNA follows: TGTGCCTGGGACGCGGCCGGGACAGGTATCTCTGGAAACACCATATTT. Translating it yields CAWDAAGTGISGNTIF. The full variable domain, in which reference TRBV30 and TRBJ1-3 provide the parts outside the CDR3, is SQTIHQWPATLVQPVGSPLSLECTVEGTSNPNLYWYRQAAGRGLQLLFYSVGIGQISSEVPQNLSASRPQDRQFILSSKKLLLSDSGFYLCAWDAAGTGISGNTIFGEGSWLTVV.

This clonotype showed up many times. The chain employs TRBV19 and TRBJ2-7, with D possibly matching TRBD1 (5 bases). This CDR3 contains 16 residues. V gave up 3 bases and J gave up 0 bases, with 15 bases separating them. Per germline, CDR1 LNHDA and CDR2 SQIVND (reference sequence). The CDR3 coding sequence is TGTGCCAGTAGTATGAGGTGGACACTCGTCTCCTACGAGCAGTACTTC. It yields the protein CASSMRWTLVSYEQYF.

The V gene is TRBV6-2 or TRBV6-3, the J gene TRBJ2-7; 10 bases match TRBD2. The trim removed 9 bases at V and 6 bases at J, leaving 14 bases unmatched. The CDR3 length is 15 residues. Germline lookup yields CDR1 MNHEY and CDR2 SVGEGT. The CDR3 DNA is TGTGCCAGTTCACCTGGGGCTAGCGGGAGTCGCGAGCAGTACTTC. This sequence encodes CASSPGASGSREQYF.

This clonotype was observed at least ten times. The genes are TRBV9 and TRBJ2-2; D gene unclear. Germline CDR1 SGDLS, CDR2 YYNGEE. CDR3 length equals 12 residues. The V gene lost 3 bases and the J gene lost 7 bases, with 7 bases spanning the gap. In DNA form, the CDR3 reads TGTGCCAGCAGCGGGACGGTCGGGGAGCTGTTTTTT. Amino acid sequence: CASSGTVGELFF. Full variable domain (remainder filled in from reference TRBV9 and TRBJ2-2): DSGVTQTPKHLITATGQRVTLRCSPRSGDLSVYWYQQSLDQGLQFLIQYYNGEERAKGNILERFSAQQFPDLHSELNLSSLELGDSALYFCASSGTVGELFFGEGSRLTVL.

V is TRBV7-8 and J is TRBJ2-1, with D unresolved. The V gene's germline CDR1 is SGHVS and CDR2 FQNEAQ. The CDR3 extends over 14 amino acids. The V end was cut by 5 bases, the J end by 7 bases, with 15 bases between. This chain's CDR3 is CASSRGVFQNEQFF. DNA for the CDR3: TGTGCCAGCAGCAGAGGCGTTTTTCAGAATGAGCAGTTCTTC.

V and J are TRBV20-1 and TRBJ2-3, with TRBD2 matching 10 bases. CDR1 and CDR2 (germline): DFQATT, SNEGSKA (reference sequence). J gave up 1 base and V 6 bases, and 7 bases lay outside the gene matches. The CDR3 runs 15 residues. The CDR3 DNA reads TGCAGTGCCCGAAAGCGGGGGGGGGGCACAGATACGCAGTATTTT. It is translated as CSARKRGGGTDTQYF.

This clonotype has only a few counts. V is TRBV4-1 and J is TRBJ1-2, with 9 positions matching TRBD1. This CDR3 spans 15 amino acids. V trimming: 2 bases; J trimming: 4 bases; junction bases outside the gene matches: 5. Per the germline V gene, CDR1 is MGHRA and CDR2 is YSYEKL. The CDR3 loop is CASSQPGTGPYGYTF. The CDR3 nucleotides are TGCGCCAGCAGCCAACCCGGGACAGGGCCCTATGGCTACACCTTC.

V and J are TRBV18 and TRBJ1-4, with D unresolved. Germline V gene data show CDR1 as KGHSH and CDR2 as LQKENI. V was pared by 2 bases and J by 8 bases, with 18 bases between. The CDR3 has 16 amino acids. CDR3 coding DNA: TGTGCCAGCTCACCATCTACGGACCCGAGAAACGAAAAACTGTTTTTT. Translation gives CASSPSTDPRNEKLFF.

This clonotype was counted a few times. V usage is TRBV24-1 and J usage is TRBJ2-3; D is ambiguous. Trimming removed 8 bases from V and 1 base from J, with 6 bases in between. The CDR3 totals 12 residues. Per germline, CDR1 KGHDR and CDR2 SFDVKD. The CDR3 nucleotides read TGTGCCACCACCAGCGGCACAGATACGCAGTATTTT. Translating gives CATTSGTDTQYF.

The chain carries TRBV29-1 and TRBJ2-7; D might be TRBD1 or TRBD2, each matching 6 bases. The V gene lost 6 bases and the J gene lost 5 bases, with 17 bases spanning the gap. Looked up from germline, CDR1 is SQVTM and CDR2 is ANQGSEA. The CDR3 extends over 13 amino acids. The CDR3 DNA reads as TGCAGCGTCGCCCCGACGGGGGCTAACGAGCAGTACTTC. Translating gives CSVAPTGANEQYF.

As concerns this clonotype: This sequence may be a read error, since a much larger clone differs from it by one base. The chain couples TRBV6-5 to TRBJ2-5; no reliable D call. The CDR3 runs 14 residues. The germline gives CDR1 MNHEY, CDR2 SVGAGI. The CDR3 is CASSYSILQETRYF. The CDR3 region has the DNA TGTGCCAGCAGTTACTCGATCCTACAAGAGACCCGGTACTTC.

This clonotype was observed once. The CDR3 DNA reads as TGTGCCAGCTCAAGCTTCTCTTCAGGTCTTCCCTACGAGCAGTACTTC. It encodes CASSSFSSGLPYEQYF. The rearrangement links TRBV18 to TRBJ2-7; D gene unclear. Germline V gene lookup returns CDR1 KGHSH and CDR2 LQKENI. This CDR3 region has 16 residues. V was shortened by 5 bases and J by 2 bases, with 19 bases between the two germline ends.

This clonotype showed up just a few times. This chain joins TRBV7-2 and TRBJ2-3; the D gene could be TRBD1 or TRBD2 (5 bases each). The CDR3 runs to 12 residues. Per the germline V gene, CDR1 is SGHTA and CDR2 is FQGNSA. The V end was cut by 4 bases, the J end by 11 bases, with 13 bases between. As DNA, the CDR3 is TGTGCCAGCAGCTATTCCGGGACCCGGCAGTATTTT. The encoded protein is CASSYSGTRQYF.

This clonotype was seen a few times. The CDR3 protein is CASSYRAQGANQPQHF. CDR3 DNA sequence: TGTGCCAGCTCTTACAGGGCCCAAGGGGCCAATCAGCCCCAGCATTTT. The chain uses TRBV6-1 and TRBJ1-5, with D possibly matching TRBD1 (6 bases). Trimming cost V 8 bases and J 3 bases, with 20 bases left between them. CDR1 and CDR2 (germline): MNHNS, SASEGT. CDR3 length: 16 residues.

In this sample, this clonotype turned up many times. This chain uses TRBV14 with TRBJ2-7, with D uncertain. Deletions cut 1 base from V and 5 bases from J, with 6 bases between. CDR1 is SGHDN, CDR2 FVKESK, per germline. This CDR3 region has 12 residues. The CDR3 region has the DNA TGTGCCAGCAGCCAAGTCCCCCACGAGCAGTACTTC. This encodes CASSQVPHEQYF. The full variable domain, rest sourced from reference TRBV14 and TRBJ2-7, is EAGVTQFPSHSVIEKGQTVTLRCDPISGHDNLYWYRRVMGKEIKFLLHFVKESKQDESGMPNNRFLAERTGGTYSTLKVQPAELEDSGVYFCASSQVPHEQYFGPGTRLTVT.

There are many counts of this clonotype. The V call is TRBV29-1, the J call TRBJ1-1; D may be TRBD1 (5 bases). Germline V lookup: CDR1 SQVTM, CDR2 ANQGSEA. With 0 bases removed from V and 2 bases from J, the gap between germline ends came to 13 bases. The length of the CDR3 is 15 residues. The CDR3 DNA reads TGCAGCGTTGAAGATCCGTGGAGGGGAAACACTGAAGCTTTCTTT. Amino acid sequence: CSVEDPWRGNTEAFF. The full variable domain, its missing parts supplied by reference TRBV29-1 and TRBJ1-1, is SAVISQKPSRDICQRGTSLTIQCQVDSQVTMMFWYRQQPGQSLTLIATANQGSEATYESGFVIDKFPISRPNLTFSTLTVSNMSPEDSSIYLCSVEDPWRGNTEAFFGQGTRLTVV.

The chain is built from TRBV3-1 and TRBJ2-7; weak D call: TRBD2 (5 bases). Trimming took off 7 bases at V and 5 bases at J, with 12 bases between the two ends. This CDR3 is 12 amino acids long. Germline loops: CDR1 LGHDT, CDR2 YNNKEL (reference sequence). The CDR3 nucleotides are TGTGCCAGCATTTCCCACGGGGACGAGCAGTACTTC. It codes for CASISHGDEQYF.

This clonotype was seen a few times. The V and J genes are TRBV28 and TRBJ1-2, with D maybe TRBD1 (6 bases). The CDR3 totals 12 residues. From germline, CDR1 is MDHEN and CDR2 SYDVKM. Trimming cost V 10 bases and J 4 bases, with 13 bases left between them. The CDR3 here is CATKGGVYGYTF. The CDR3 DNA reads as TGTGCCACCAAGGGGGGAGTCTATGGCTACACCTTC.

In its sample, this clonotype was seen many times. The chain links TRBV24-1 to TRBJ2-1; 13 bases are a match to TRBD2. The germline V gene encodes CDR1 KGHDR and CDR2 SFDVKD. The length of the CDR3 is 18 residues. V lost 2 bases, J lost 1 base, and 4 bases stayed unmatched. The CDR3 DNA sequence: TGTGCCACCAGTGATTCGGGACTAGCGGGATCGTCCTACAATGAGCAGTTCTTC. Protein sequence: CATSDSGLAGSSYNEQFF.

This clonotype was seen ten or more times. The chain is built from TRBV7-9 and TRBJ2-1; D gene ambiguous. This CDR3 contains 16 residues. Per germline, CDR1 SEHNR and CDR2 FQNEAQ (reference sequence). V lost 5 bases to trimming and J lost 0 bases, with 14 bases between them. The chain's CDR3 is CASSPPPSSSYNEQFF. The CDR3 DNA reads TGTGCCAGCAGCCCCCCGCCCTCCAGCTCCTACAATGAGCAGTTCTTC.

The chain combines TRBV15 with TRBJ2-5; D uncertain. Germline assignment: CDR1 LNHNV and CDR2 YYDKDF (reference sequence). V shed 0 bases and J shed 0 bases, with 5 bases lying between them. The CDR3 consists of 14 residues. CDR3 in amino acids: CATSRDLNQETQYF. The CDR3, as DNA: TGTGCCACCAGCAGAGATTTGAACCAAGAGACCCAGTACTTC. Drawing the rest from reference TRBV15 and TRBJ2-5, the complete variable domain is DAMVIQNPRYQVTQFGKPVTLSCSQTLNHNVMYWYQQKSSQAPKLLFHYYDKDFNNEADTPDNFQSRRPNTSFCFLDIRSPGLGDTAMYLCATSRDLNQETQYFGPGTRLLVL.

The rearrangement joins TRBV4-3 to TRBJ1-4; TRBD1 matches 9 bases. CDR1 is LGHNA and CDR2 is YSLEER in the germline V gene. This CDR3 has 15 residues. The trim removed 0 bases at V and 8 bases at J, leaving 4 bases unmatched. The CDR3 bases are TGCGCCAGCAGCCAAGATAGGGGACAGGGAGAAAAACTGTTTTTT. Translating it yields CASSQDRGQGEKLFF.